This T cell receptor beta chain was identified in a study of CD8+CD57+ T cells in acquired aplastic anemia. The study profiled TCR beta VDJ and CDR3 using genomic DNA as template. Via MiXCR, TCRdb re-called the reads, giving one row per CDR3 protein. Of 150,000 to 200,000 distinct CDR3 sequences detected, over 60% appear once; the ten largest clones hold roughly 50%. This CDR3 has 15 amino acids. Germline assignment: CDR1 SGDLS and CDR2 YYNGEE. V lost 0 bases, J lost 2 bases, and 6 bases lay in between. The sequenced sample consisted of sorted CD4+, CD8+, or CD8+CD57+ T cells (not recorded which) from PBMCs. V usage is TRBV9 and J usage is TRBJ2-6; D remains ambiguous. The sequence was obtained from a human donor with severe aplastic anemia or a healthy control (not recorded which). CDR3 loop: CASSVVRAGANVLTF. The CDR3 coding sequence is TGTGCCAGCAGCGTAGTTAGGGCTGGGGCCAACGTCCTGACTTTC.